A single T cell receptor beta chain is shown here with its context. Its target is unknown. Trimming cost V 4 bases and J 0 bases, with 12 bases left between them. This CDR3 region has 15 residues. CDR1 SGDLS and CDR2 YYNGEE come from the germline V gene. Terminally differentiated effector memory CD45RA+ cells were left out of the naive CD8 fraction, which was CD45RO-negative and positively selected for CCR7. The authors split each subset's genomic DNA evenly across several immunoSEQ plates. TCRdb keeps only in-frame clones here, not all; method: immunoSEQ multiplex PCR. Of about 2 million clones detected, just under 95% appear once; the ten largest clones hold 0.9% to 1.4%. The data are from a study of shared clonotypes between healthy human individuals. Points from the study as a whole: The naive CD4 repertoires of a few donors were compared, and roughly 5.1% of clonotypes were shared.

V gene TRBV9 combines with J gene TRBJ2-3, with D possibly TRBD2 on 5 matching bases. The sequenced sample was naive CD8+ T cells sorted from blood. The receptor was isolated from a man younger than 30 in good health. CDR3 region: CASSSGGFSTDTQYF. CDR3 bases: TGTGCCAGCAGCTCAGGAGGTTTTAGCACAGATACGCAGTATTTT. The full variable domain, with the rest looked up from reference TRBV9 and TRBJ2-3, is DSGVTQTPKHLITATGQRVTLRCSPRSGDLSVYWYQQSLDQGLQFLIQYYNGEERAKGNILERFSAQQFPDLHSELNLSSLELGDSALYFCASSSGGFSTDTQYFGPGTRLTVL.